A single sample gave rise to the 26 T cell receptor beta chains below, sequenced in a study of spatial heterogeneity in lung cancer. TCRdb ran MiXCR on the 5' RACE reads and lists one entry per CDR3 protein. In the table there are around 89,000 distinct CDR3 sequences, 9.5% to 15% of which are singletons. Specified time point: sample taken at primary tumor resection. The input for sequencing was PBMCs, taken at surgery. The receptors come from a male donor with early-stage non-small cell lung cancer.

This clonotype was recorded a few times. This rearrangement joins TRBV7-8 to TRBJ1-2; D unclear. CDR3 length: 14 amino acids. Germline V gene sequence: CDR1 SGHVS, CDR2 FQNEAQ. V lost 5 bases to trimming and J lost 4 bases, with 14 bases between them. CDR3 protein: CASSPRAGSYGYTF. The CDR3 coding sequence is TGTGCCAGCAGCCCACGGGCGGGCTCCTATGGCTACACCTTC.

This CDR3 is CASSRAPDLRNIQYF. CDR3 in DNA: TGTGCCAGCAGCCGGGCTCCTGATCTGAGGAACATTCAGTACTTC. The chain has TRBV5-5 and TRBJ2-4; D remains unclear. The CDR3 extends over 15 amino acids. Germline V gene lookup returns CDR1 SGHKS and CDR2 YYEKEE (reference sequence). V lost 4 bases, J lost 7 bases, and 18 bases lay in between.

The table lists this clonotype with a few counts. The V gene is TRBV3-1, the J gene TRBJ1-1; D call uncertain. This CDR3 comprises 12 residues. Germline V gene lookup returns CDR1 LGHDT and CDR2 YNNKEL (reference sequence). Between the trimmed V and J ends, which lost 3 bases and 4 bases, there was a span of 6 bases. CDR3 DNA: TGTGCCAGCAGCCAGGGCATCACTGAAGCTTTCTTT. Residues: CASSQGITEAFF. Drawing the rest from reference TRBV3-1 and TRBJ1-1, the complete variable domain is DTAVSQTPKYLVTQMGNDKSIKCEQNLGHDTMYWYKQDSKKFLKIMFSYNNKELIINETVPNRFSPKSPDKAHLNLHINSLELGDSAVYFCASSQGITEAFFGQGTRLTVV.

This clonotype was seen many times. The rearrangement uses TRBV19 and TRBJ2-5; possibly TRBD1 for D (6 bases). The germline gives CDR1 LNHDA, CDR2 SQIVND (reference sequence). There are 14 residues in the CDR3. Trimming removed 5 bases at V and 5 bases at J, with 15 bases between. CDR3 region: CASSSSGVSETQYF. CDR3 in DNA: TGTGCCAGTAGTTCCTCAGGGGTATCGGAGACCCAGTACTTC.

This clonotype was seen only a few times. The chain recombines TRBV7-2 with TRBJ2-1; D unclear. The CDR3 consists of 13 residues. Germline loops: CDR1 SGHTA, CDR2 FQGNSA. V was trimmed by 0 bases and J by 10 bases, leaving 10 bases between them. The CDR3 sequence: CASSLASLGEQFF. CDR3 sequence (DNA): TGTGCCAGCAGCTTAGCTAGCTTAGGGGAGCAGTTCTTC.

In its sample, this clonotype was seen many times. The rearrangement links TRBV7-9 to TRBJ1-1, with D unresolved. The CDR3 has 15 amino acids. Per the germline V gene, CDR1 is SEHNR and CDR2 is FQNEAQ (reference sequence). V was shortened by 5 bases and J by 1 base, with 14 bases between the two germline ends. CDR3 region: CASSPNYGSNTEAFF. The CDR3 DNA is TGTGCCAGCAGCCCCAACTATGGATCGAACACTGAAGCTTTCTTT.

This clonotype was detected many times. This chain connects TRBV12-3 or TRBV12-4 to TRBJ2-3, with D perhaps TRBD2 (5 bases). This CDR3 region has 14 residues. V gave up 3 bases and J gave up 1 base, with 8 bases separating them. The CDR3 loop is CASSLGARTDTQYF. Here the CDR3 DNA reads TGTGCCAGCAGTTTGGGAGCGCGCACAGATACGCAGTATTTT.

This clonotype was seen a few times. The gene calls are TRBV7-9 and TRBJ1-1, with D hard to call. The CDR3 totals 15 residues. Trimming cost V 2 bases and J 0 bases, with 10 bases left between them. The germline V gene has CDR1 SEHNR and CDR2 FQNEAQ (reference sequence). The CDR3: CASSLWEAVNTEAFF. DNA for the CDR3: TGTGCCAGCAGCTTATGGGAGGCCGTGAACACTGAAGCTTTCTTT.

This clonotype was observed a handful of times. CDR3 in DNA: TGCAGCGTTGGCTCGGATGGCTACACCTTC. Translating it yields CSVGSDGYTF. The chain combines TRBV29-1 with TRBJ1-2; D not resolved. CDR3 length: 10 residues. Germline V lookup: CDR1 SQVTM, CDR2 ANQGSEA. The V and J ends lost 4 bases and 6 bases respectively, with 6 bases between them. Based on the CDR3 plus reference TRBV29-1 and TRBJ1-2, the full variable domain is SAVISQKPSRDICQRGTSLTIQCQVDSQVTMMFWYRQQPGQSLTLIATANQGSEATYESGFVIDKFPISRPNLTFSTLTVSNMSPEDSSIYLCSVGSDGYTFGSGTRLTVV.

This clonotype was seen a handful of times. The gene calls are TRBV4-3 and TRBJ2-1; TRBD1 agrees at 11 bases. The J segment lost 8 bases and the V segment lost 4 bases, leaving 10 bases of the junction unmatched. Germline CDR1 is LGHNA and CDR2 is YSLEER. The CDR3 covers 16 residues. In DNA, the CDR3 is TGCGCCAGCAGCCCCAGCAGGACAGGGGGCAGGTATGAGCAGTTCTTC. Its translation: CASSPSRTGGRYEQFF.

This clonotype was detected many times. The rearrangement uses TRBV6-4 and TRBJ2-2; 7 positions match TRBD1. This CDR3 has 16 residues. J was trimmed by 0 bases and V by 2 bases; bases with no gene match: 3. Germline V gene sequence: CDR1 MRHNA, CDR2 SNTAGT. CDR3 in amino acids: CASSDGDSSNTGELFF. CDR3 nucleotides: TGTGCCAGCAGTGACGGGGACAGTTCGAACACCGGGGAGCTGTTTTTT.

V gene TRBV6-5 combines with J gene TRBJ2-7; unclear D gene. Germline V gene data show CDR1 as MNHEY and CDR2 as SVGAGI. V was trimmed by 5 bases and J by 0 bases, leaving 8 bases between them. There are 13 residues in the CDR3. The CDR3 region has the DNA TGTGCCAGCAGTCCGAGATACTCCTACGAGCAGTACTTC. Its translation: CASSPRYSYEQYF.

V and J are TRBV5-8 and TRBJ2-7; D assignment may be TRBD1 or TRBD2 (6 bases each). V was trimmed by 5 bases and J by 1 base, leaving 16 bases between them. The V gene's germline CDR1 is SGHTS and CDR2 YDEGEE. The CDR3 loop spans 15 amino acids. CDR3 coding DNA: TGTGCCAGCAGAGGGGGACTCACTACATCCTACGAGCAGTACTTC. The encoded protein is CASRGGLTTSYEQYF.

The chain employs TRBV4-3 and TRBJ2-2; D is uncertain. Germline lookup yields CDR1 LGHNA and CDR2 YSLEER. The V gene lost 0 bases and the J gene lost 1 base, with 9 bases spanning the gap. This CDR3 is 16 amino acids long. The CDR3 reads CASSQEIWKNTGELFF. CDR3 DNA: TGCGCCAGCAGCCAAGAAATATGGAAGAACACCGGGGAGCTGTTTTTT.

CDR3 coding DNA: TGTGCCACCAGCCGGGACCTTGAGAATGAGCAGTTCTTC. Translated: CATSRDLENEQFF. J is TRBJ2-1 and V is TRBV15, with D perhaps being TRBD1 or TRBD2 (5 bases each). V was pared by 5 bases and J by 7 bases, with 12 bases between. The CDR3 extends over 13 amino acids. Germline V gene lookup returns CDR1 LNHNV and CDR2 YYDKDF (reference sequence).

This clonotype was found many times. The chain recombines TRBV28 with TRBJ2-7; 7 nucleotides agree with TRBD1. Germline V gene sequence: CDR1 MDHEN, CDR2 SYDVKM. Unmatched junction bases numbered 15, after V lost 4 bases and J lost 3 bases. The CDR3 is 17 amino acids. The CDR3: CASSSLRDRTFRYEQYF. As DNA, the CDR3 is TGTGCCAGCAGTTCGCTACGGGACAGAACTTTTCGCTACGAGCAGTACTTC.

The V gene is TRBV14, the J gene TRBJ1-6, with D perhaps TRBD1 (5 bases). The CDR3 is 15 residues long. V lost 1 base and J lost 9, with 13 bases in between. Germline values: CDR1 SGHDN, CDR2 FVKESK. CDR3 in DNA: TGTGCCAGCAGCCAAGGGGCCTCGGGACGTTCACCCCTCCACTTT. The encoded protein is CASSQGASGRSPLHF.

The rearrangement joins TRBV12-3 or TRBV12-4 to TRBJ1-6; possibly TRBD1 for D (6 bases). Between the trimmed V and J ends, which lost 3 bases and 8 bases, there was a span of 14 bases. This CDR3 is built from 15 residues. In nucleotides, the CDR3 is TGTGCCAGCAGTTTCAGGCCCAGGGGTGATTCACCCCTCCACTTT. Protein sequence: CASSFRPRGDSPLHF.

This clonotype was observed a few times. This chain connects TRBV12-3 or TRBV12-4 to TRBJ1-2; possible D gene TRBD1, 6 bases. V was trimmed by 6 bases and J by 6 bases, leaving 17 bases between them. The CDR3 covers 14 residues. CDR3 bases: TGTGCCAGCAGGCCACCGGGACATCCAAATGGCTACACCTTC. This translates into CASRPPGHPNGYTF.

V gene TRBV20-1 combines with J gene TRBJ1-5, with D possibly TRBD1 on 6 matching bases. This CDR3 comprises 13 residues. Germline CDR1 DFQATT, CDR2 SNEGSKA (reference sequence). V was pared by 1 base and J by 4 bases, with 8 bases between. Written as DNA, the CDR3 is TGCAGTGCTAGAGGACAGGTGAATCAGCCCCAGCATTTT. Translated, it gives CSARGQVNQPQHF.

The V call is TRBV21-1, the J call TRBJ1-5. TRBV21-1 is a pseudogene. The CDR3 runs 16 residues. This CDR3 reads CASSKRRQYSNQPQHF. DNA for the CDR3: TGTGCCAGCAGCAAAAGGCGGCAGTATAGCAATCAGCCCCAGCATTTT.

Many counts were recorded for this clonotype. J is TRBJ2-1 and V is TRBV5-1, with 9 nucleotides matching TRBD1. The trim removed 3 bases at V and 8 bases at J, leaving 12 bases unmatched. CDR3 length: 16 amino acids. CDR1 is SGHRS and CDR2 is YFSETQ in the germline V gene. CDR3 sequence reads: CASSSTGTGRKDEQFF. The DNA of the CDR3 is TGCGCCAGCAGCTCTACCGGGACAGGGAGGAAGGATGAGCAGTTCTTC.

At least ten counts were recorded for this clonotype. The chain joins TRBV7-8 to TRBJ2-5, with D maybe TRBD2 (6 bases). The ends were cut back, 1 base at V and 7 bases at J, with 10 bases in the middle. From germline, CDR1 is SGHVS and CDR2 FQNEAQ. CDR3 length: 13 amino acids. DNA for the CDR3: TGTGCCAGCAGCTTAGGGCGGGGAGGGACCCAGTACTTC. It encodes CASSLGRGGTQYF.

This clonotype has at least ten counts. J is TRBJ2-3 and V is TRBV11-2; tentatively, D is TRBD2 (6 bases). CDR1 SGHAT and CDR2 FQNNGV come from the germline V gene. This CDR3 has 14 amino acids. Trimming cost V 5 bases and J 0 bases, with 9 bases left between them. This CDR3 is CASSLSGSTDTQYF. CDR3 in DNA: TGTGCCAGCAGCCTGAGCGGGAGCACAGATACGCAGTATTTT.

Ten or more counts support this clonotype. The chain carries TRBV4-3 and TRBJ2-7, with D perhaps being TRBD1 or TRBD2 (5 bases each). The CDR3 length is 18 residues. V lost 0 bases to trimming and J lost 6 bases, with 24 bases between them. The germline V gene has CDR1 LGHNA and CDR2 YSLEER. CDR3 sequence reads: CASSQESFSATVGTEQYF. The CDR3 DNA reads as TGCGCCAGCAGCCAAGAAAGTTTCTCGGCGACGGTCGGGACCGAGCAGTACTTC.

The gene calls are TRBV10-3 and TRBJ2-3; maybe TRBD1 (5 bases). Germline CDR1 reads ENHRY; CDR2 reads SYGVKD. This CDR3 contains 14 residues. The V gene lost 6 bases and the J gene lost 3 bases, with 13 bases spanning the gap. The CDR3, as DNA: TGTGCCATCAGAGAAGGGGCAGGAACAGATACGCAGTATTTT. This sequence encodes CAIREGAGTDTQYF.